The 32 T cell receptor beta chains presented below share a single source sample, sequenced in a study of blood T cells in healthy people across ages. Using a J-beta primer mix together with a sample-barcoded 5' primer, a second PCR was run for roughly 7 to 12 cycles. MiXCR, applied by TCRdb to the 5' RACE reads, yields one record per CDR3 protein. Of 550,000 to 800,000 distinct CDR3 sequences detected, 32% appear once; the ten largest clones hold about 16%. Sequenced: blood. All receptors derive from a woman aged 80 or older in good health.

This clonotype has just one count. The CDR3 DNA reads TGCAGCGTTGAAACAGGGCTTCTAGGACAGTACTTC. As protein: CSVETGLLGQYF. The chain has TRBV29-1 and TRBJ2-7; possibly TRBD1 for D (6 bases). The germline V gene encodes CDR1 SQVTM and CDR2 ANQGSEA. This CDR3 spans 12 amino acids. The germline V and J ends were trimmed by 2 bases and 10 bases, with 15 bases remaining between them.

This clonotype was recorded many times. The rearrangement links TRBV3-1 to TRBJ2-7; 7 bases map to TRBD2. Germline CDR1 reads LGHDT; CDR2 reads YNNKEL (reference sequence). The CDR3 has 13 residues. Trimming removed 1 base from V and 6 bases from J; junction bases left unmatched: 3. CDR3: CASSQGTRGEQYF. The CDR3 nucleotides are TGTGCCAGCAGCCAAGGGACTAGAGGCGAGCAGTACTTC.

In its sample, this clonotype was seen many times. The chain couples TRBV12-3 or TRBV12-4 to TRBJ2-5, with TRBD1 matching 8 bases. The CDR3 loop spans 15 amino acids. V shed 7 bases and J 1 base; nucleotides not matched to a gene: 8. CDR3 residues: CASTPDRGSQETQYF. The CDR3 nucleotides read TGTGCCAGCACCCCCGACAGGGGATCCCAAGAGACCCAGTACTTC.

The CDR3 nucleotides are TGTGCCAGCAGCTTGGTCAGGCGCAGGGATTGGGAGACCCAGTACTTC. Encoded protein: CASSLVRRRDWETQYF. The chain employs TRBV5-5 and TRBJ2-5, with D perhaps TRBD1 (5 bases). The CDR3 consists of 16 residues. CDR1 SGHKS and CDR2 YYEKEE come from the germline V gene (reference sequence). V was clipped by 0 bases and J by 5 bases, with 17 bases between them. Based on the CDR3 plus reference TRBV5-5 and TRBJ2-5, the full variable domain is DAGVTQSPTHLIKTRGQQVTLRCSPISGHKSVSWYQQVLGQGPQFIFQYYEKEERGRGNFPDRFSARQFPNYSSELNVNALLLGDSALYLCASSLVRRRDWETQYFGPGTRLLVL.

As concerns this clonotype: An end of the junction does not agree with germline; a read error may underlie this. The V and J genes are TRBV20-1 and TRBJ2-7; a weak D match, TRBD2 (5 bases). The CDR3 is 15 amino acids. CDR1 DFQATT and CDR2 SNEGSKA come from the germline V gene (reference sequence). The CDR3 loop is CSARGASDLSYEQYF. In nucleotides, the CDR3 is TGCAGTGCTAGAGGCGCCTCGGACTTGTCCTACGAGCAGTACTTT.

The rearrangement links TRBV10-3 to TRBJ2-4; D is uncertain. The DNA end favors TRBJ2-7, so the J call may be wrong. Germline V gene data show CDR1 as ENHRY and CDR2 as SYGVKD. CDR3 length: 12 amino acids. The CDR3 spells CAISNTTYEQYF. The CDR3 nucleotides read TGTGCCATCAGCAACACAACCTACGAGCAGTACTTC.

This rearrangement joins TRBV6-1 to TRBJ1-1; tentatively, D is TRBD1 (5 bases). V lost 8 bases, J lost 0 bases, and 22 bases lay in between. Germline assignment: CDR1 MNHNS and CDR2 SASEGT. This CDR3 comprises 17 residues. CDR3 amino acids: CASSLRADSYMNTEAFF. CDR3 coding DNA: TGTGCCAGCTCCCTTCGAGCAGACAGCTACATGAACACTGAAGCTTTCTTT.

V gene TRBV20-1 combines with J gene TRBJ1-2; TRBD1 is a possible D gene (5 bases). This CDR3 is built from 12 residues. Germline V CDR1 and CDR2: DFQATT, SNEGSKA (reference sequence). The germline V and J ends were trimmed by 2 bases and 3 bases, with 7 bases remaining between them. In nucleotides, the CDR3 is TGCAGTGCTAGACAGGGAGACTATGGCTACACCTTC. Protein: CSARQGDYGYTF.

This clonotype was detected ten times or more. The CDR3: CASSFSGRRGEQYF. The CDR3 DNA sequence: TGTGCCAGCAGTTTCTCAGGGAGGCGAGGAGAGCAGTACTTC. The gene calls are TRBV27 and TRBJ2-7; tentatively, D is TRBD2 (6 bases). From germline, CDR1 is MNHEY and CDR2 SMNVEV (reference sequence). V lost 3 bases and J 7 bases, leaving 16 bases between the germline ends. This CDR3 has 14 amino acids.

The chain has TRBV7-6 and TRBJ2-3; TRBD2 is a possible D gene (6 bases). Germline-derived CDR1 and CDR2 are SGHVS and FNYEAQ. V gave up 5 bases and J gave up 4 bases, with 13 bases separating them. The length of the CDR3 is 14 residues. The CDR3 is CASSRGSYADTQYF. The DNA for the CDR3 is TGTGCCAGCAGCCGGGGGAGTTACGCAGATACGCAGTATTTT.

This clonotype was counted at least ten times. V usage is TRBV28 and J usage is TRBJ2-3; 7 nucleotides match TRBD2. The CDR3 extends over 14 amino acids. V lost 6 bases and J lost 1; bases outside the gene matches: 4. Germline loops: CDR1 MDHEN, CDR2 SYDVKM. In DNA form, the CDR3 reads TGTGCCAGCAGGGGAGGGCAACGCACAGATACGCAGTATTTT. This gives the protein CASRGGQRTDTQYF.

The chain employs TRBV30 and TRBJ1-5, with D perhaps matching TRBD1 (6 bases). The CDR3 consists of 11 residues. Germline V lookup: CDR1 GTSNPN, CDR2 SVGIG (reference sequence). Trimming cost V 1 base and J 15 bases, with 13 bases left between them. The CDR3 sequence is CAWSDRTAMHF. Written as DNA, the CDR3 is TGTGCCTGGAGTGACAGGACAGCGATGCATTTT.

This chain uses TRBV15 with TRBJ2-2; D is unresolved. Trimming stripped 2 bases from V and 6 bases from J, with 4 bases between. This CDR3 has 12 residues. In germline, CDR1 is LNHNV, CDR2 YYDKDF (reference sequence). The CDR3 is CATSRNSGELFF. For the CDR3, the DNA is TGTGCCACCAGCAGAAACTCCGGGGAGCTGTTTTTT.

This clonotype was detected only a few times. A read error may explain this, as a much larger clone is one base away. V gene TRBV6-2 or TRBV6-3 combines with J gene TRBJ1-2, with D hard to call. The V end was cut by 0 bases, the J end by 5 bases, with 16 bases between. The CDR3 spans 16 residues. The germline CDR1 and CDR2 sequences are MNHEY and SVGEGT. The CDR3 DNA follows: TGTGCCAGCAGTTACTCGGAAGGCCCGGGGAGATATGGCTACACCTTC. This translates into CASSYSEGPGRYGYTF.

This chain links TRBV10-3 with TRBJ1-6; unclear D gene. CDR1 ENHRY and CDR2 SYGVKD come from the germline V gene. The V gene lost 4 bases and the J gene lost 5 bases, with 6 bases spanning the gap. The CDR3 contains 13 residues. The CDR3 DNA reads TGTGCCATCAGTGTAAATGATAATTCACCCCTCCACTTT. Translating gives CAISVNDNSPLHF.

On this clonotype itself: A clone one base away is much larger, so this may be a read error. The gene calls are TRBV11-1 and TRBJ2-4, with 8 bases matching TRBD1. V was pared by 0 bases and J by 13 bases, with 29 bases of the junction left unmatched. From germline, CDR1 is SGHAT and CDR2 FQDESV (reference sequence). This CDR3 is 21 amino acids long. The CDR3 reads CASSLARTGSLPGYNIHEQYF. Written as DNA, the CDR3 is TGTGCCAGCAGCTTAGCAAGGACAGGGTCCCTCCCGGGGTACAACATCCATGAGCAGTACTTC.

Of note for this clonotype: This could be a read error, since a much larger clone is one nucleotide away. This rearrangement joins TRBV20-1 to TRBJ2-7; 12 nucleotides align to TRBD2. J lost 6 bases, V lost 5 bases, and 14 bases had no gene match. The CDR3 covers 16 residues. Germline V gene sequence: CDR1 DFQATT, CDR2 SNEGSKA (reference sequence). CDR3 protein: CSAGGKTGLAGGEQYF. In nucleotides, the CDR3 is TGCAGTGCTGGGGGGAAAACGGGACTAGCGGGCGGCGAGCAGTACTTC.

This chain connects TRBV5-1 to TRBJ2-7; unclear D gene. This CDR3 is 14 amino acids long. Trimming took off 5 bases at V and 7 bases at J, with 19 bases between the two ends. Per germline, CDR1 SGHRS and CDR2 YFSETQ. The CDR3 loop reads CASRRSTPSGEQYF. Written as DNA, the CDR3 is TGCGCCAGCAGGAGATCTACCCCCTCCGGGGAGCAGTACTTC.

This chain links TRBV20-1 with TRBJ2-7; D perhaps matches TRBD1 (6 bases). The germline V gene has CDR1 DFQATT and CDR2 SNEGSKA (reference sequence). CDR3 size: 13 residues. With 6 bases removed from V and 5 bases from J, the gap between germline ends came to 17 bases. This CDR3 is CSARGVGFHEQYF. For the CDR3, the DNA is TGCAGTGCCAGGGGAGTGGGCTTCCACGAGCAGTACTTC.

This clonotype was counted at least ten times. The chain joins TRBV5-1 to TRBJ2-5; D is unclear. Trimming pared 1 base from V and 11 bases from J, leaving 18 bases between. There are 14 residues in the CDR3. The germline V gene has CDR1 SGHRS and CDR2 YFSETQ. CDR3 bases: TGCGCCAGCAGCTTGAGCAGTGACCACAATGAGCAGTACTTC. Translating gives CASSLSSDHNEQYF. Variable domain in full (rest from reference TRBV5-1 and TRBJ2-5): KAGVTQTPRYLIKTRGQQVTLSCSPISGHRSVSWYQQTPGQGLQFLFEYFSETQRNKGNFPGRFSGRQFSNSRSEMNVSTLELGDSALYLCASSLSSDHNEQYFGPGTRLLVL.

This clonotype was seen ten or more times. The rearrangement joins TRBV7-8 to TRBJ2-7; D possibly corresponds to TRBD1 (6 bases). CDR3 size: 15 residues. With 1 base removed from V and 5 bases from J, the gap between germline ends came to 15 bases. Germline CDR1 SGHVS, CDR2 FQNEAQ. CDR3 amino acids: CASSLGAGVVHEQYF. The CDR3 DNA follows: TGTGCCAGCAGCTTAGGGGCAGGGGTCGTCCACGAGCAGTACTTC.

For this clonotype: Germline is not matched at one junction end, which may reflect a read error. The CDR3 is CASSPPYGANVRTF. Here the CDR3 DNA reads TGTGCCAGCAGTCCCCCTTATGGGGCCAACGTCCGGACTTTC. V usage is TRBV12-3 or TRBV12-4 and J usage is TRBJ2-6; D possibly corresponds to TRBD1 (5 bases). This CDR3 region has 14 residues.

Notes on this clonotype: A read error is possible here, since a much larger clone lies one base away. CDR3 nucleotide sequence: TGTGCCAGCGGCGACGGGACTGGCGGGGGGCGTGAGCAGTTCTTC. It yields the protein CASGDGTGGGREQFF. The gene calls are TRBV2 and TRBJ2-1; 8 bases agree with TRBD2. CDR3 length: 15 amino acids. Unmatched junction bases numbered 15, after V lost 8 bases and J lost 9 bases. CDR1 is SNHLY and CDR2 is FYNNEI in the germline V gene.

This clonotype was detected ten times or more. CDR3 DNA sequence: TGCGCCAGCAGCTTGAACCTCCCGGGACAGGTTATCTACGAGCAGTACTTC. Protein sequence: CASSLNLPGQVIYEQYF. The genes are TRBV5-1 and TRBJ2-7; 8 bases fit TRBD1. Trimming at V came to 1 base and at J to 3 bases, leaving 12 bases not matched to a gene. CDR1 and CDR2 (germline): SGHRS, YFSETQ. This CDR3 region has 17 residues.

The V and J genes are TRBV10-3 and TRBJ1-1; the match to TRBD1 covers 10 bases. The V segment lost 6 bases and the J segment 2 bases; nucleotides outside the gene matches: 6. The CDR3 loop spans 15 amino acids. CDR1 and CDR2 from the germline V gene are ENHRY and SYGVKD. The chain's CDR3 is CAIRPDRGANTEAFF. The CDR3, as DNA: TGTGCCATCAGACCGGACAGGGGGGCTAACACTGAAGCTTTCTTT.

The table lists this clonotype with many counts. This chain joins TRBV4-3 and TRBJ2-7; 7 bases match TRBD2. The V gene's germline CDR1 is LGHNA and CDR2 YSLEER. The CDR3 loop spans 21 amino acids. V was pared by 0 bases and J by 0 bases, with 20 bases of the junction left unmatched. CDR3: CASSQELGQAGSRPYSYEQYF. For the CDR3, the DNA is TGCGCCAGCAGCCAAGAACTCGGCCAAGCGGGGTCCCGACCGTACTCCTACGAGCAGTACTTC.

This clonotype was detected many times. This chain connects TRBV20-1 to TRBJ2-5; 8 nucleotides line up with TRBD1. Losses at the gene ends were 0 bases for V and 11 bases for J; bases not matched to a gene: 8. Germline assignment: CDR1 DFQATT and CDR2 SNEGSKA (reference sequence). This CDR3 contains 13 residues. The CDR3: CSARDAGTGLQYF. Here the CDR3 DNA reads TGCAGTGCTAGAGATGCGGGGACAGGCCTTCAGTACTTC.

This clonotype has at least ten counts. The DNA of the CDR3 is TGCGCCAGCAGCTTGGGGACAGGGCGATCCTATGGCTACACCTTC. Amino acid sequence: CASSLGTGRSYGYTF. The chain employs TRBV5-1 and TRBJ1-2, with 8 positions matching TRBD1. CDR3 length: 15 amino acids. J lost 4 bases, V lost 0 bases, and 5 bases had no gene match. The germline gives CDR1 SGHRS, CDR2 YFSETQ.

The rearrangement joins TRBV7-2 to TRBJ2-1; 8 bases line up with TRBD2. The CDR3 contains 14 residues. J lost 8 bases, V lost 3 bases, and 6 bases had no gene match. The germline CDR1 and CDR2 sequences are SGHTA and FQGNSA. CDR3 nucleotides: TGTGCCAGCAGCTTTAGCGGGGCCACGGATGAGCAGTTCTTC. Protein: CASSFSGATDEQFF.

The sample holds many counts of this clonotype. The V and J genes are TRBV29-1 and TRBJ1-2; D is unresolved. CDR1 SQVTM and CDR2 ANQGSEA come from the germline V gene. The CDR3 extends over 13 amino acids. V was pared by 7 bases and J by 5 bases, with 17 bases between. CDR3 bases: TGCAGCGCATCAACGGCGGAACCTTATGGCTACACCTTC. Residues: CSASTAEPYGYTF.

This clonotype has at least ten counts. The chain joins TRBV5-1 to TRBJ1-1; D unresolved. V was pared by 4 bases and J by 1 base, with 14 bases between. Germline CDR1 is SGHRS and CDR2 is YFSETQ. The CDR3 consists of 15 residues. This CDR3 is CASSGTSTGNTEAFF. The CDR3 nucleotides read TGCGCCAGCAGCGGAACGTCTACGGGGAACACTGAAGCTTTCTTT.

This clonotype was found many times. The rearrangement uses TRBV6-6 and TRBJ1-2, with D maybe TRBD1 (5 bases). The CDR3 has 14 residues. V lost 7 bases to trimming and J lost 4 bases, with 16 bases between them. Germline values: CDR1 MNHNY, CDR2 SVGAGI (reference sequence). CDR3 amino acids: CASTLPGRIYGYTF. The CDR3 DNA sequence: TGTGCCAGCACCCTTCCGGGACGGATCTATGGCTACACCTTC.